This T cell receptor (beta chain) appears in the sequencing data of a study of CD8 T cells in ankylosing spondylitis. The V gene lost 1 base and the J gene lost 5 bases, with 14 bases spanning the gap. Germline CDR1 is SGHAT and CDR2 is FQNNGV. The CDR3 extends over 16 amino acids. The sample holds many counts of this clonotype. Antigen specificity is unknown. 5'-RACE, quantitative and with molecular barcodes, yielded the TCR beta libraries. A single record per CDR3 protein comes from TCRdb applying MiXCR to the 5' RACE reads. The top ten clones hold approximately 4% of a sample with more than 150,000 distinct CDR3 sequences, 15% to 20% of them seen once. Study conclusions and caveats: A TCR beta motif of roughly eight highly homologous variants appeared characteristic of ankylosing spondylitis blood. Some of the motif variants had earlier been found in reactive arthritis patients' fluid and blood. The authors reported significant enrichment of disease-linked clones in matched ankylosing spondylitis synovial fluid.

This receptor was taken from a male donor between 5 and 35 years old with ankylosing spondylitis or in good health (not recorded which). Sequencing was done on a sample of blood, either unsorted or a sorted T cell fraction (not recorded which). The chain employs TRBV11-2 and TRBJ2-2; D remains unclear. The CDR3 loop reads CASSLGVTPGTGELFF. The CDR3 nucleotides are TGTGCCAGCAGCTTAGGGGTCACCCCCGGGACCGGGGAGCTGTTTTTT.